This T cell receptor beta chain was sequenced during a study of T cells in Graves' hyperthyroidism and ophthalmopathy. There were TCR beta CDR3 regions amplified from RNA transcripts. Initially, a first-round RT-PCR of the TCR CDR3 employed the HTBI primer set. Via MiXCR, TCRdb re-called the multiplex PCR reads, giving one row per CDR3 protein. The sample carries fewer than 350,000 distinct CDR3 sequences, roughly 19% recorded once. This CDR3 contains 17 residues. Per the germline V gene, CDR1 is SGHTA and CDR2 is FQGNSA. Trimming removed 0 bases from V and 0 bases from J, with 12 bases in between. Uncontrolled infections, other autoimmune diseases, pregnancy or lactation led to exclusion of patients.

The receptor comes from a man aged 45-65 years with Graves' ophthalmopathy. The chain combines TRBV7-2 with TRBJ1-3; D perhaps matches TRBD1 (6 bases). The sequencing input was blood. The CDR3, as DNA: TGTGCCAGCAGCTTAGCGGTAGGGGGACTCTCTGGAAACACCATATATTTT. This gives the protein CASSLAVGGLSGNTIYF.